This T cell receptor (beta chain) was sequenced during a study of technical replicates of blood from several donors. Data came from immunoSEQ multiplex PCR; TCRdb stores just in-frame clones and leaves some out. The sample records about 53,000 clones, about 86% being singletons. The CDR3 has 15 amino acids. Germline CDR1 SGHTA, CDR2 FQGNSA. The V end lost 7 bases, the J end lost 3 bases, and 18 bases lay between the germline ends. The sample taken for sequencing was PBMCs. This clonotype was obtained from a human donor in good health. Some clones in this sample may be carry-over from other donors' samples. The chain employs TRBV7-2 and TRBJ2-5; TRBD1 is a possible D gene (6 bases). CDR3 bases: TGTGCCAGCAACTCGTATGGTGGGGGCAAAGAGACCCAGTACTTC. Translated, it gives CASNSYGGGKETQYF.